The source of this T cell receptor (beta chain) is a study of siplizumab effects on memory and regulatory T cells. General study findings and limits: Under siplizumab, alloreactive sequences traced to unstimulated CD4+ memory cells were significantly reduced. Treatment with siplizumab left mappable alloreactive CD4+ clones averaging approximately 69% Treg-derived, compared with 25% to 30% in controls. Sequences below about 10^-5 frequency were poorly captured, limiting mapping of alloreactive clones.

Per-sample assaying covered 80,000 to 100,000 TCR templates. Assay: immunoSEQ multiplex PCR; the TCRdb copy retains only in-frame clones and omits some. The sample has about 91,000 clones, approximately 93% seen once; the top ten hold over 5%. Of note for this clone: Its target is unknown.

The source material was CD8+ T cells sorted from blood. This clonotype was sampled from a human donor in good health.

CDR3 in amino acids: CASSTRTASNQPQHF. As DNA, the CDR3 is TGCGCCAGCAGCACCCGGACGGCTAGCAATCAGCCCCAGCATTTT. This chain joins TRBV4-1 and TRBJ1-5; D is uncertain. V lost 5 bases to trimming and J lost 0 bases, with 11 bases between them. The CDR3 is made up of 15 amino acids. Germline lookup yields CDR1 MGHRA and CDR2 YSYEKL.